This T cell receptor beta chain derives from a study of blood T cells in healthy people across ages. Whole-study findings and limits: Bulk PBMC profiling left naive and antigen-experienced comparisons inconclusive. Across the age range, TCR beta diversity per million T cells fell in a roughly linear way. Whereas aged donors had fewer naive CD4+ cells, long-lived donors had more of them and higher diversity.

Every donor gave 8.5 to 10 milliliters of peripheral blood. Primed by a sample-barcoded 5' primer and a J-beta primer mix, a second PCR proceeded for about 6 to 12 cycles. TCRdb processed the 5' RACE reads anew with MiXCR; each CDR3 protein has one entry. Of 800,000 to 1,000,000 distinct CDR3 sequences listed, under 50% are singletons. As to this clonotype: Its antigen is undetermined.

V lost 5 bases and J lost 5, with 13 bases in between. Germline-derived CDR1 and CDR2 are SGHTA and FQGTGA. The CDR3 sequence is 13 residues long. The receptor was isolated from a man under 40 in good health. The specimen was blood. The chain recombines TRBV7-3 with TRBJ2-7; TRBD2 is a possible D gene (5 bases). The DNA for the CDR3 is TGTGCCAGCAGCGTATCGGGGATCAACGAGCAGTACTTC. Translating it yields CASSVSGINEQYF.